These 31 T cell receptor beta chains came from one sample sequenced in a study of spatial heterogeneity in lung cancer. Sample time point: sample taken at primary tumor resection. From tumor, nontumor lung or frozen PBMC, whole RNA was taken unsorted for sequencing. TCRdb reprocessed the 5' RACE reads via MiXCR and lists one record per CDR3 protein. Of 60,000 to 65,000 distinct CDR3 sequences listed, 8.4% are singletons. The sequencing here drew on PBMCs, taken at surgery. All receptors come from a female donor with early-stage non-small cell lung cancer.

Turning to this clonotype: Given a much more abundant clone one base away, this may be a read error. V and J are TRBV7-2 and TRBJ2-5; D gene ambiguous. V was pared by 6 bases and J by 4 bases, with 15 bases between. Germline lookup yields CDR1 SGHTA and CDR2 FQGNSA. This CDR3 is built from 14 residues. CDR3 region: CASRSGRWGETQYF. CDR3 DNA: TGTGCCAGCAGGTCGGGCAGGTGGGGAGAGACCCAGTACTTC.

This clonotype occurred a few times. This rearrangement joins TRBV11-2 to TRBJ1-3; D may be TRBD1 (6 bases). Germline V lookup: CDR1 SGHAT, CDR2 FQNNGV. The CDR3 is made up of 15 amino acids. V was pared by 5 bases and J by 4 bases, with 15 bases between. The DNA for the CDR3 is TGTGCCAGCAGCAGTACAGGGAGAACGGGAAACACCATATATTTT. Protein: CASSSTGRTGNTIYF.

The sample holds many counts of this clonotype. This sequence joins TRBV7-8 and TRBJ2-5, with a weak D call TRBD2 (5 bases). The CDR3 length is 14 residues. Germline V CDR1 and CDR2: SGHVS, FQNEAQ. Between the trimmed V and J ends, which lost 5 bases and 5 bases, there was a span of 15 bases. CDR3 bases: TGTGCCAGCAGCCCAGACCCGCGGGTTGAGACCCAGTACTTC. Translated, it gives CASSPDPRVETQYF.

This clonotype appeared many times. At one end the junction does not follow the germline gene, possibly because of a read error. The chain links TRBV20-1 to TRBJ1-1; D ambiguous. In germline, CDR1 is DFQATT, CDR2 SNEGSKA (reference sequence). This CDR3 is 11 amino acids long. CDR3 nucleotide sequence: TGCAGTGCTGGAGACTTCCAGCAAGCTTTCTTT. This codes for CSAGDFQQAFF.

This clonotype was seen a few times. The chain carries TRBV20-1 and TRBJ2-4; TRBD1 matches at 7 bases. The ends lost 4 bases at V and 1 base at J; junction bases unmatched: 7. CDR3 length equals 15 residues. From germline, CDR1 is DFQATT and CDR2 SNEGSKA (reference sequence). The CDR3 spells CSATGGGVAKNIQYF. DNA of the CDR3: TGCAGTGCTACAGGGGGTGGGGTGGCCAAAAACATTCAGTACTTC.

This clonotype showed up many times. The V call is TRBV29-1, the J call TRBJ1-1, with D tentatively TRBD1 (5 bases). The CDR3 covers 11 residues. Trimming pared 2 bases from V and 6 bases from J, leaving 7 bases between. The germline V gene has CDR1 SQVTM and CDR2 ANQGSEA. CDR3 in DNA: TGCAGCGTTGAACGAGGGGCTGAAGCTTTCTTT. Translation gives CSVERGAEAFF.

This rearrangement joins TRBV6-5 to TRBJ1-1, with 7 positions matching TRBD1. The CDR3 consists of 17 residues. V lost 4 bases and J lost 0; bases outside the gene matches: 11. Germline V gene lookup returns CDR1 MNHEY and CDR2 SVGAGI. CDR3 nucleotides: TGTGCCAGCAGTTCCTCCTCCCGACAGGGATTGAACACTGAAGCTTTCTTT. Protein product: CASSSSSRQGLNTEAFF.

This clonotype was detected many times. The chain is built from TRBV9 and TRBJ1-1; D is ambiguous. Germline CDR1 SGDLS, CDR2 YYNGEE. The CDR3 extends over 14 amino acids. V gave up 0 bases and J gave up 3 bases, with 9 bases separating them. CDR3 nucleotides: TGTGCCAGCAGCGTAGTCCCAGGAGACACTGAAGCTTTCTTT. This sequence encodes CASSVVPGDTEAFF.

This clonotype was picked up many times. The chain recombines TRBV20-1 with TRBJ2-7; D unclear. The V gene's germline CDR1 is DFQATT and CDR2 SNEGSKA (reference sequence). Trimming stripped 0 bases from V and 0 bases from J, with 6 bases between. The CDR3 covers 13 residues. The CDR3 reads CSAREASSYEQYV. CDR3 sequence (DNA): TGCAGTGCTAGAGAGGCCAGCTCCTACGAGCAGTACGTC.

The V and J genes are TRBV3-1 and TRBJ1-5; the D is unclear. The V end was cut by 4 bases, the J end by 0 bases, with 13 bases between. This CDR3 is built from 16 residues. Germline V gene data show CDR1 as LGHDT and CDR2 as YNNKEL (reference sequence). The CDR3 DNA follows: TGTGCCAGCAGCCCTAGGTCAAAGGTTAGCAATCAGCCCCAGCATTTT. Amino acid sequence: CASSPRSKVSNQPQHF.

This sequence joins TRBV2 and TRBJ2-1; 10 positions match TRBD1. The CDR3 spans 16 residues. V shed 4 bases and J 6 bases; nucleotides not matched to a gene: 9. From germline, CDR1 is SNHLY and CDR2 FYNNEI. The CDR3: CASSGPGQGNINEQFF. As DNA, the CDR3 is TGTGCCAGCAGTGGACCGGGACAGGGGAATATCAATGAGCAGTTCTTC.

The CDR3 loop is CSAVVPWNSYNEQFF. The CDR3 DNA is TGCAGTGCGGTGGTCCCGTGGAACTCCTACAATGAGCAGTTCTTC. The V call is TRBV20-1, the J call TRBJ2-1; D call uncertain. Trimming took 6 bases from V and 0 from J, leaving 15 bases between them. CDR3 length: 15 amino acids. Germline V CDR1 and CDR2: DFQATT, SNEGSKA (reference sequence).

This chain uses TRBV7-3 with TRBJ2-2; the match to TRBD2 covers 7 bases. V dropped 1 base and J dropped 4; count of bases not matched to a gene: 3. CDR3 length equals 15 residues. The V gene's germline CDR1 is SGHTA and CDR2 FQGTGA. Here the CDR3 reads CASSLRREGTGELFF. DNA for the CDR3: TGTGCCAGCAGCTTAAGGAGGGAGGGCACCGGGGAGCTGTTTTTT.

This clonotype turned up a few times. The chain has TRBV7-9 and TRBJ2-2; TRBD1 matches 7 bases. The CDR3 runs 14 residues. Germline V gene sequence: CDR1 SEHNR, CDR2 FQNEAQ (reference sequence). The junction had 2 bases not matched to a gene; V was cut back by 4 bases and J by 3 bases. DNA for the CDR3: TGTGCCAGCAGCTCACAGGGGTACACCGGGGAGCTGTTTTTT. It is translated as CASSSQGYTGELFF.

This clonotype was observed a few times. This chain joins TRBV27 and TRBJ2-1, with 9 bases that match TRBD1. Germline loops: CDR1 MNHEY, CDR2 SMNVEV (reference sequence). With V trimmed by 8 bases and J by 6 bases, 11 bases remained unmatched. The CDR3 covers 15 residues. The CDR3 sequence: CASGPGTGQPNEQFF. DNA of the CDR3: TGTGCCAGCGGGCCCGGGACAGGGCAACCCAATGAGCAGTTCTTC.

This clonotype was found many times. V usage is TRBV7-9 and J usage is TRBJ1-1; TRBD1 matches 8 bases. With 5 bases clipped from V and 5 bases from J, the junction kept 4 bases outside the gene matches. Germline V CDR1 and CDR2: SEHNR, FQNEAQ (reference sequence). This CDR3 is 13 amino acids long. The DNA of the CDR3 is TGTGCCAGCAGCCCTCGACAGGGGACTGAAGCTTTCTTT. Translation gives CASSPRQGTEAFF. The whole variable domain, remainder taken from reference TRBV7-9 and TRBJ1-1, is DTGVSQNPRHKITKRGQNVTFRCDPISEHNRLYWYRQTLGQGPEFLTYFQNEAQLEKSRLLSDRFSAERPKGSFSTLEIQRTEQGDSAMYLCASSPRQGTEAFFGQGTRLTVV.

This clonotype showed up just a few times. The chain combines TRBV28 with TRBJ2-7; weak D call: TRBD1 (9 bases). The V end lost 5 bases, the J end lost 2 bases, and 25 bases lay between the germline ends. Per germline, CDR1 MDHEN and CDR2 SYDVKM. The CDR3 runs 18 residues. Written as DNA, the CDR3 is TGTGCCAGCAGTCCCGGGGGGGCAGGACAGGGGATCGCCTACGAGCAGTACGTC. Encoded protein: CASSPGGAGQGIAYEQYV.

The chain recombines TRBV29-1 with TRBJ1-4; 11 positions agree with TRBD1. The CDR3 length is 13 residues. Germline values: CDR1 SQVTM, CDR2 ANQGSEA. The V segment lost 6 bases and the J segment 7 bases; nucleotides outside the gene matches: 4. The CDR3, as DNA: TGCAGCGTAACGGGACAGGGGGTTGAAAAACTGTTTTTT. This gives the protein CSVTGQGVEKLFF.

The rearrangement uses TRBV7-9 and TRBJ1-1; D is possibly TRBD1 (5 bases). V lost 5 bases to trimming and J lost 1 base, with 14 bases between them. Germline assignment: CDR1 SEHNR and CDR2 FQNEAQ (reference sequence). The CDR3 extends over 15 amino acids. The DNA of the CDR3 is TGTGCCAGCAGCCGTAAGGGGATCTGGAACACTGAAGCTTTCTTT. It codes for CASSRKGIWNTEAFF.

This clonotype has more than one count but fewer than ten. The CDR3 DNA reads TGTGCCAGCAGCTCTCAACCGGGAGCTAGCACAGATACGCAGTATTTT. It encodes CASSSQPGASTDTQYF. This chain uses TRBV7-3 with TRBJ2-3; a possible D gene is TRBD2 (6 bases). Looked up from germline, CDR1 is SGHTA and CDR2 is FQGTGA. This CDR3 spans 16 amino acids. The V end was cut by 4 bases, the J end by 0 bases, with 14 bases between.

The sample holds many counts of this clonotype. This chain links TRBV27 with TRBJ1-1, with a possible D match to TRBD1 (5 bases). The CDR3 loop spans 13 amino acids. Deletions cut 3 bases from V and 4 bases from J, with 9 bases between. Germline CDR1 and CDR2: MNHEY and SMNVEV (reference sequence). The CDR3 DNA reads TGTGCCAGCAGTTTTAGGGGCAGCACTGAAGCTTTCTTT. It is translated as CASSFRGSTEAFF.

This clonotype was found many times. The J gene is TRBJ2-4, the V gene TRBV29-1; possible D gene TRBD2, 7 bases. Trimming shortened V by 7 bases and J by 4 bases, and 14 bases separated the two germline ends. The CDR3 contains 13 residues. CDR1 SQVTM and CDR2 ANQGSEA come from the germline V gene. CDR3 DNA sequence: TGCAGCGCCCAACAGGGAGGGAAAAACATTCAGTACTTC. Its protein product is CSAQQGGKNIQYF. Complete variable domain (other parts from reference TRBV29-1 and TRBJ2-4): SAVISQKPSRDICQRGTSLTIQCQVDSQVTMMFWYRQQPGQSLTLIATANQGSEATYESGFVIDKFPISRPNLTFSTLTVSNMSPEDSSIYLCSAQQGGKNIQYFGAGTRLSVL.

The V and J genes are TRBV6-5 and TRBJ2-3; D gene unclear. The CDR3 consists of 12 residues. Germline V CDR1 and CDR2: MNHEY, SVGAGI. V shed 2 bases and J shed 6 bases, with 6 bases lying between them. The CDR3 here is CASSYGSDTQYF. The CDR3 DNA reads TGTGCCAGCAGTTACGGATCCGATACGCAGTATTTT.

V usage is TRBV6-5 and J usage is TRBJ1-5; D possibly corresponds to TRBD1 (5 bases). Germline CDR1 is MNHEY and CDR2 is SVGAGI. CDR3 length: 15 residues. V lost 0 bases to trimming and J lost 11 bases, with 17 bases between them. CDR3 protein: CASSYSTGAQSAQHF. The CDR3 DNA is TGTGCCAGCAGTTACTCTACAGGCGCCCAATCAGCCCAGCATTTT.

Only a few counts were recorded for this clonotype. The V and J genes are TRBV7-2 and TRBJ2-2; D is perhaps TRBD1 (6 bases). CDR1 and CDR2 from the germline V gene are SGHTA and FQGNSA. V lost 5 bases to trimming and J lost 6 bases, with 16 bases between them. The CDR3 totals 15 residues. DNA for the CDR3: TGTGCCAGCAGCCGGTTTTGGGGGCAGGCCGGGGAGCTGTTTTTT. Translation gives CASSRFWGQAGELFF.

This chain links TRBV29-1 with TRBJ2-1, with D possibly being TRBD1 (6 bases). The CDR3 sequence is 13 residues long. Trimming shortened V by 4 bases and J by 4 bases, and 11 bases separated the two germline ends. The germline V gene has CDR1 SQVTM and CDR2 ANQGSEA. CDR3 protein: CSVGQATYNEQFF. Written as DNA, the CDR3 is TGCAGCGTTGGACAGGCAACATACAATGAGCAGTTCTTC.

The gene calls are TRBV6-6 and TRBJ1-1; D call uncertain. The length of the CDR3 is 14 residues. With 2 bases removed from V and 2 bases from J, the gap between germline ends came to 9 bases. The germline V gene has CDR1 MNHNY and CDR2 SVGAGI (reference sequence). CDR3 in amino acids: CASSYGTSNTEAFF. DNA of the CDR3: TGTGCCAGCAGTTACGGCACATCCAACACTGAAGCTTTCTTT.

A few counts support this clonotype. The genes are TRBV20-1 and TRBJ2-2, with D possibly matching TRBD1 (6 bases). This CDR3 comprises 14 residues. Germline V gene sequence: CDR1 DFQATT, CDR2 SNEGSKA (reference sequence). Trimming cost V 6 bases and J 7 bases, with 18 bases left between them. The chain's CDR3 is CSAPPPQGVGELFF. The CDR3 DNA sequence: TGCAGTGCCCCCCCTCCACAGGGAGTCGGGGAGCTGTTTTTT.

This clonotype was recorded a few times. The V call is TRBV5-4, the J call TRBJ1-4, with D possibly TRBD1 on 6 matching bases. This CDR3 region has 14 residues. V lost 4 bases to trimming and J lost 5 bases, with 12 bases between them. Germline CDR1 is SGHNT and CDR2 is YYREEE (reference sequence). This CDR3 is CASSPQGPNEKLFF. The CDR3 DNA reads as TGTGCCAGCAGCCCTCAGGGGCCCAATGAAAAACTGTTTTTT.

Ten or more counts support this clonotype. V is TRBV12-3 or TRBV12-4 and J is TRBJ2-1, with 9 bases lining up with TRBD1. V gave up 6 bases and J gave up 5 bases; unmatched junction bases: 8. The CDR3 spans 15 residues. The CDR3 DNA is TGTGCCAGCAGATATGGGGGACAGGGAAACAATGAGCAGTTCTTC. This sequence encodes CASRYGGQGNNEQFF.

In this sample, this clonotype turned up a few times. This chain connects TRBV9 to TRBJ2-5; 8 nucleotides agree with TRBD2. Germline-derived CDR1 and CDR2 are SGDLS and YYNGEE. Losses at the gene ends were 2 bases for V and 0 bases for J; bases not matched to a gene: 0. This CDR3 has 14 amino acids. The CDR3 bases are TGTGCCAGCAGCGTGACTAGCGACCAAGAGACCCAGTACTTC. This codes for CASSVTSDQETQYF.